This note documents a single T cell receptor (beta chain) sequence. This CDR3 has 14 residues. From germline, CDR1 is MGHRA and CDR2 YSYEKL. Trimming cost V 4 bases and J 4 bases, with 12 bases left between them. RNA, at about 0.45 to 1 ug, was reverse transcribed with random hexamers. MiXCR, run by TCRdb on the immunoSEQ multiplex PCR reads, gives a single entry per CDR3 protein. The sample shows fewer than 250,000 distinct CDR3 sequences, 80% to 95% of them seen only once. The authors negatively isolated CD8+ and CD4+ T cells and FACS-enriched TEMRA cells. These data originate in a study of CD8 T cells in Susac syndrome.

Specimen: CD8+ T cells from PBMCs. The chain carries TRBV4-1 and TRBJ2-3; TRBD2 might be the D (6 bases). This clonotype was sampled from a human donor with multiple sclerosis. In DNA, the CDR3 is TGCGCCAGCAGCCGGTCAGCGGGCCCAGATACGCAGTATTTT. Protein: CASSRSAGPDTQYF.